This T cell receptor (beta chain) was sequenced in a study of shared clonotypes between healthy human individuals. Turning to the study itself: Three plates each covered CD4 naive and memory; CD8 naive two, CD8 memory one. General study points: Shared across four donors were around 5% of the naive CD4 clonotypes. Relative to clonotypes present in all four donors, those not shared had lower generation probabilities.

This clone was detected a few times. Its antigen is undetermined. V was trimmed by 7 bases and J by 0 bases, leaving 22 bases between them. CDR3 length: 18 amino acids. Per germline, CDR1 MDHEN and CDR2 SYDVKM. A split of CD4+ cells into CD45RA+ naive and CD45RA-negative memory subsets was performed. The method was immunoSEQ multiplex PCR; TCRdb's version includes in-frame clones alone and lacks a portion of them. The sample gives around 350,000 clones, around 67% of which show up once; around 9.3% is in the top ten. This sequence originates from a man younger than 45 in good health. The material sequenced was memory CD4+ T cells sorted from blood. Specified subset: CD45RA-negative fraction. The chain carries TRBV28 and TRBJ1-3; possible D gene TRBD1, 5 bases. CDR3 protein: CASTTWGKGLRSGNTIYF. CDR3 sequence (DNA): TGTGCCAGCACTACATGGGGGAAGGGGCTGCGCTCTGGAAACACCATATATTTT. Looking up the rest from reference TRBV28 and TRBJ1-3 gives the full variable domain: DVKVTQSSRYLVKRTGEKVFLECVQDMDHENMFWYRQDPGLGLRLIYFSYDVKMKEKGDIPEGYSVSREKKERFSLILESASTNQTSMYLCASTTWGKGLRSGNTIYFGEGSWLTVV.